This note documents a single T cell receptor beta chain sequence. The data stem from a study of Graves' ophthalmopathy and Graves' hyperthyroidism. Trimming cost V 4 bases and J 0 bases; bases outside gene matches: 22. The CDR3 covers 21 residues. Germline V gene sequence: CDR1 SGHNT, CDR2 YYREEE (reference sequence). Beta-chain TCR CDR3 regions were amplified from RNA transcripts. HTBI primers served in a first-round RT-PCR, which a second-round multiplex PCR followed. TCRdb called the multiplex PCR reads again in MiXCR, with one record for every CDR3 protein. Altogether around 590,000 distinct CDR3 sequences are present, just under 40% being singletons, with the ten largest covering about 4.2%.

The origin of this receptor is an adult man with Graves' hyperthyroidism. The sample consisted of peripheral blood or thyroid tissue (not recorded which). The gene calls are TRBV5-4 and TRBJ1-1, with 9 bases matching TRBD1. The CDR3 nucleotides are TGTGCCAGCAGCCAGGGACAGGGTCCCTCTCCTATCGACTACATGAACACTGAAGCTTTCTTT. Encoded protein: CASSQGQGPSPIDYMNTEAFF.